This T cell receptor (beta chain) is from a study of blood T cell repertoires in COVID-19. Study overall: Sites across the United States, Italy and Spain contributed samples from acute and convalescent COVID-19.

In the source study's methods: The assay estimated nucleated cells by amplifying reference gene primers. The repertoire was sequenced with immunoSEQ multiplex PCR; TCRdb's copy has only in-frame clones and lacks some. V, J and clone size are those of that table, while D and trimming were read from the DNA. The data contain about 110,000 clones, roughly 85% of them seen just once; the ten biggest clones take up 2.1%. V shed 4 bases and J shed 7 bases, with 9 bases lying between them. CDR3 length equals 12 residues. Germline-derived CDR1 and CDR2 are SGHDT and YYEEEE. The source is a human donor in a cohort sampled during active COVID-19. The V and J genes are TRBV5-6 and TRBJ1-3; a possible D gene is TRBD1 (6 bases). Material for sequencing was peripheral blood. CDR3: CASSLTGNTIYF. CDR3 nucleotide sequence: TGTGCCAGCAGCCTTACAGGGAACACCATATATTTT.